These 10 T cell receptor beta chains were all obtained from the same sample, sequenced in a study of molecular identifiers for immune sequencing clone quantification. TCRdb ran MiXCR on the PCR reads and lists one entry per CDR3 protein. The sample has more than 95,000 distinct CDR3 sequences; around 24% are singletons. The sample comprised naive CD8+ T cells from blood, with Jurkat cell RNA spiked in. Sample subset: FACS-sorted CD8+CD4-CCR7+CD45RA+ naive T cells. These receptors all come from a human donor in good health. Some libraries in this study had Jurkat cell RNA spiked in.

This CDR3 is CASSFLGTGELFF. DNA for the CDR3: TGTGCCAGCAGTTTTCTGGGCACCGGGGAGCTGTTTTTT. The chain has TRBV12-3 or TRBV12-4 and TRBJ2-2; D unresolved. Trimming left V 3 bases short and J 4 bases short, with 6 bases between. The CDR3 sequence is 13 residues long.

As for this clonotype: With a much larger clone just one base away, this may be a read error. The chain is built from TRBV4-2 and TRBJ1-1, with unresolved D. Per germline, CDR1 LGHNA and CDR2 YNFKEQ. The CDR3 extends over 17 amino acids. The V end lost 3 bases, the J end lost 0 bases, and 17 bases lay between the germline ends. This chain's CDR3 is CASSQPTGEAVNTEAFF. The CDR3 nucleotides are TGTGCCAGCAGCCAGCCCACTGGGGAGGCGGTGAACACTGAAGCTTTCTTT.

At least ten counts were recorded for this clonotype. This chain links TRBV5-5 with TRBJ2-6; 8 positions agree with TRBD1. Germline V gene sequence: CDR1 SGHKS, CDR2 YYEKEE (reference sequence). This CDR3 contains 18 residues. V shed 1 base, J shed 0 bases, and the junction held 6 bases outside the gene matches. CDR3 amino acids: CASSLSAGGSSGANVLTF. In DNA, the CDR3 is TGTGCCAGCAGCTTGTCGGCAGGGGGCAGCTCTGGGGCCAACGTCCTGACTTTC.

This clonotype was detected ten times or more. The gene calls are TRBV5-5 and TRBJ2-6; the D is unclear. The CDR3 runs to 16 residues. Germline V gene sequence: CDR1 SGHKS, CDR2 YYEKEE (reference sequence). Trimming took 4 bases from V and 1 from J, leaving 12 bases between them. The CDR3 reads CASSGVWWSGANVLTF. In DNA, the CDR3 is TGTGCCAGCAGCGGGGTTTGGTGGTCTGGGGCCAACGTCCTGACTTTC.

This clonotype was seen many times. The chain links TRBV14 to TRBJ2-3; 10 nucleotides match TRBD2. Germline-derived CDR1 and CDR2 are SGHDN and FVKESK. With V trimmed by 4 bases and J by 4 bases, 5 bases remained unmatched. The CDR3 consists of 15 residues. This CDR3 is CASSPVAGGPDTQYF. CDR3 in DNA: TGTGCCAGCAGCCCCGTAGCGGGGGGACCAGATACGCAGTATTTT.

V gene TRBV19 combines with J gene TRBJ1-1, with TRBD1 as a possible D gene (6 bases). The CDR3 runs 13 residues. The germline V gene encodes CDR1 LNHDA and CDR2 SQIVND (reference sequence). Trimming removed 5 bases from V and 6 bases from J, with 13 bases in between. The CDR3 here is CASSVQGEPEAFF. The CDR3 nucleotides are TGTGCCAGTAGTGTACAGGGTGAACCTGAAGCTTTCTTT.

The CDR3 nucleotides read TGTGCCAGCAGTGATTGGGGGGGGCCCTACTCCCCTAGCAATCAGCCCCAGCATTTT. Translated, it gives CASSDWGGPYSPSNQPQHF. This chain uses TRBV2 with TRBJ1-5; a possible D gene is TRBD1 (6 bases). This CDR3 has 19 amino acids. V dropped 3 bases and J dropped 0 bases, with 21 bases sitting between them. Germline assignment: CDR1 SNHLY and CDR2 FYNNEI.

With respect to this clonotype: One base away lies a much larger clone, so this may be a sequencing read error. The chain employs TRBV7-9 and TRBJ2-4; D gene uncertain. Germline assignment: CDR1 SEHNR and CDR2 FQNEAQ (reference sequence). The CDR3 runs to 16 residues. The germline V and J ends were trimmed by 1 base and 9 bases, with 19 bases remaining between them. The DNA of the CDR3 is TGTGCCAGCAGCTTAGGGTTAAGCGTTAACCAAAGCATTCAGTACTTC. It yields the protein CASSLGLSVNQSIQYF.

About this clonotype: Possible read error: a much larger clone is one base away. Given the absence of the conserved phenylalanine or tryptophan at the CDR3 end, a read error is likely. The V gene is TRBV5-3, the J gene TRBJ2-5, with TRBD2 matching 8 bases. TRBV5-3 is marked as an open reading frame, function uncertain. This CDR3 has 14 amino acids. The CDR3 spells CASSYRGGKETQYS. The CDR3 region has the DNA TGTGCCAGCAGCTACCGGGGGGGCAAAGAGACCCAGTACTCC.

This clonotype was observed many times. V usage is TRBV20-1 and J usage is TRBJ2-3, with 8 nucleotides matching TRBD2. Germline trimming cut 1 base from V and 2 bases from J; bases unmatched to any gene: 8. Germline lookup yields CDR1 DFQATT and CDR2 SNEGSKA (reference sequence). The CDR3 consists of 16 residues. The CDR3: CSARAGGSIFTDTQYF. The CDR3 region has the DNA TGCAGTGCTAGAGCGGGGGGGTCGATTTTCACAGATACGCAGTATTTT.